The clone carrying this TCR beta chain was counted once. What it binds is not known. The CDR3 is made up of 11 amino acids. V lost 3 bases to trimming and J lost 6 bases, with 9 bases between them. Germline loops: CDR1 DFQATT, CDR2 SNEGSKA (reference sequence). The sample comes from a study of OX40 agonist ivuxolimab in advanced cancers. Across the whole study: Every 2 weeks, patients received ivuxolimab intravenously, dosed at 0.01 to 10 mg/kg. With a range of roughly 20 to 85, age averaged about 59 years, and 65% to 85% were male. Study outcomes and limitations: Antigen specificity of clonally expanded peripheral T cells was not established.

Generated by immunoSEQ multiplex PCR, the TCRdb table keeps only in-frame clones and is missing some. The table lists tens of thousands of clones, more than 80% of them singletons. The timepoints at which blood was sampled were baseline, cycle 4 day 1, and cycle 7 day 1. The chain is built from TRBV20-1 and TRBJ2-7; D ambiguous. The TCR sequence derives from an adult with an advanced solid tumor such as melanoma, head and neck, liver or kidney cancer. The specimen was CD4+ or CD8+ T cells sorted from blood, collected in a trial of the OX40 agonist ivuxolimab. The DNA of the CDR3 is TGCAGTGCTAGGGTTGCTGGCGAGCAGTACTTC. Translating it yields CSARVAGEQYF.